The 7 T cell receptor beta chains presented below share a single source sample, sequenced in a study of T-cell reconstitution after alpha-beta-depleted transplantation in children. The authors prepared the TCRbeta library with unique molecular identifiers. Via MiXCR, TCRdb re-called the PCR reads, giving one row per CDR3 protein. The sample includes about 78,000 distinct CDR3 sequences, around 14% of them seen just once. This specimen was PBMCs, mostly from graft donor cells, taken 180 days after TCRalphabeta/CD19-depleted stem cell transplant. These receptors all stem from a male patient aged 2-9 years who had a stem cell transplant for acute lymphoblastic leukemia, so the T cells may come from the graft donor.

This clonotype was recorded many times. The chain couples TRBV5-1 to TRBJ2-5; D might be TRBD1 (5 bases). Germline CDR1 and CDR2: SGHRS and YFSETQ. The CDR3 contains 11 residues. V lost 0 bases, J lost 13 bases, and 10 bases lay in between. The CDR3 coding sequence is TGCGCCAGCAGCTTGGACAGGACACTGTACTTC. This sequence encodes CASSLDRTLYF.

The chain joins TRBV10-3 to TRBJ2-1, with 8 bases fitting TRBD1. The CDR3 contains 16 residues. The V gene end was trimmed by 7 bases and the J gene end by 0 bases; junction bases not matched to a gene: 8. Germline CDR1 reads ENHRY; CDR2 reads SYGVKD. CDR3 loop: CAITPQGASSYNEQFF. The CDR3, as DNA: TGTGCCATCACCCCTCAGGGGGCGAGCTCCTACAATGAGCAGTTCTTC.

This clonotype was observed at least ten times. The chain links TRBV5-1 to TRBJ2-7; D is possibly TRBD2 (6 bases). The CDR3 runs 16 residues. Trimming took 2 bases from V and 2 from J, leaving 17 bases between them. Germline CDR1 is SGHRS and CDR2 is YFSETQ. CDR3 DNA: TGCGCCAGCAGCTTACCTATGGGGGGAGTTACCTACGAGCAGTACTTC. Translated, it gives CASSLPMGGVTYEQYF.

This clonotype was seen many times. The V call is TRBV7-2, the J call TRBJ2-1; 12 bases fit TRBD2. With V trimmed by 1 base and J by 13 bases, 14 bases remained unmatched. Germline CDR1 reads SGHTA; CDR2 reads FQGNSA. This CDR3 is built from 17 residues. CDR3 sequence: CASSLVMTGLAGKLQFF. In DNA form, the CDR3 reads TGTGCCAGCAGCTTAGTCATGACAGGACTAGCGGGGAAACTACAGTTCTTC.

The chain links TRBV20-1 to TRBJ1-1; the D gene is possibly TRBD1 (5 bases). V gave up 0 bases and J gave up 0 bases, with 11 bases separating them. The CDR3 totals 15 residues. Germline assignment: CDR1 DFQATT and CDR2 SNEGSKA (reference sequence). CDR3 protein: CSARDGAAVNTEAFF. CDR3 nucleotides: TGCAGTGCTAGAGATGGGGCGGCGGTGAACACTGAAGCTTTCTTT.

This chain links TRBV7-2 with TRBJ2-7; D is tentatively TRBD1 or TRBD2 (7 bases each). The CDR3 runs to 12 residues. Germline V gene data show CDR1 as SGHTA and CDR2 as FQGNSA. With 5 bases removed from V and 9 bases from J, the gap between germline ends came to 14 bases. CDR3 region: CASSPKRDRQYF. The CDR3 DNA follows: TGTGCCAGCAGCCCCAAGCGGGACAGGCAGTACTTC.

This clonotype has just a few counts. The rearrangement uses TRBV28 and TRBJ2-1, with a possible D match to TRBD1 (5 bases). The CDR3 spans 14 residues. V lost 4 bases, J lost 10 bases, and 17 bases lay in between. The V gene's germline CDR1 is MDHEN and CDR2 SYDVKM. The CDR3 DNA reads TGTGCCAGCAGTTCCCCCTCAATGTGGACAGAGCAGTTCTTC. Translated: CASSSPSMWTEQFF.